The T cell receptor beta chain under discussion was sequenced for a study of OX40 agonist ivuxolimab in advanced cancers. In the study overall: At doses from 0.01 to 10 mg/kg, patients were given intravenous ivuxolimab every 2 weeks. From 23 to 79 years was the age range, with a mean of around 60 years, and 65% to 90% were male.

This clone appeared a few times. Trimming removed 1 base from V and 6 bases from J, with 12 bases in between. Germline CDR1 SGHTA, CDR2 FQGNSA. This CDR3 contains 15 residues. The cohort excluded patients with autoimmune disease history or systemic immunosuppression. The timepoints at which blood was sampled were baseline, cycle 4 day 1, and cycle 7 day 1. The assay was immunoSEQ multiplex PCR, and TCRdb's table has in-frame clones only and misses some. The data contain about 80,000 clones, over 90% of them singletons. The sequencing used CD4+ or CD8+ T cells sorted from blood, collected in a trial of the OX40 agonist ivuxolimab. The V and J genes are TRBV7-2 and TRBJ2-2; no clear D gene. The clonotype was recovered from an adult with an advanced solid tumor such as melanoma, head and neck, liver or kidney cancer. CDR3 loop: CASSLEFGRSGELFF. CDR3 bases: TGTGCCAGCAGCTTAGAGTTCGGTCGGTCCGGGGAGCTGTTTTTT.